This T cell receptor beta chain stems from a study of naive and memory T cell subsets. From the second PCR step, alpha and beta chains were amplified apart. Cells stained for CD3, CD4, CD8, CD45RA and CD27 were sorted into four subsets. The beta constant-region primer was an equimolar mix of two oligonucleotides covering TRBC1 and TRBC2. Four rounds of PCR amplified the ligated cDNA using nested alpha and beta constant-region primers plus SP2. TCRdb independently ran MiXCR on the UMI-ligation and nested PCR reads; one entry per CDR3 protein. Among 80,000 or so distinct CDR3 sequences listed, approximately 10% were seen once. V lost 2 bases to trimming and J lost 3 bases, with 11 bases between them. The length of the CDR3 is 14 residues. Germline assignment: CDR1 SGDLS and CDR2 YYNGEE. In its sample, this clonotype was seen a few times.

The sample was naive CD8+ T cells from blood. The receptor was isolated from a human donor in good health. The chain carries TRBV9 and TRBJ1-1, with D possibly being TRBD1 (5 bases). The CDR3, as DNA: TGTGCCAGCAGCGTCTTGACAGTTGACACTGAAGCTTTCTTT. This sequence encodes CASSVLTVDTEAFF.